This note documents a single T cell receptor beta chain sequence. The data belong to a study of blood T cell dynamics during melanoma immunotherapy. Time point specified: week 3, after first cycle of checkpoint inhibitor. Germline CDR1 and CDR2: MDHEN and SYDVKM. Trimming left V 4 bases short and J 0 bases short, with 15 bases between. This CDR3 region has 16 residues. The table came from immunoSEQ multiplex PCR; TCRdb's copy has only in-frame clones and leaves some out. The sample yields under 20,000 clones, 87% seen once. Specimen: blood, collected from a patient treated with checkpoint blockade. The receptor was derived from a human donor with melanoma. The chain carries TRBV28 and TRBJ1-1; weak D call: TRBD1 (6 bases). CDR3 DNA sequence: TGTGCCAGCAGTTCACGCCCCTGGGACATGAACACTGAAGCTTTCTTT. It encodes CASSSRPWDMNTEAFF.